The clone carrying this T cell receptor (beta chain) has just one count. V was shortened by 2 bases and J by 4 bases, with 5 bases between the two germline ends. This CDR3 is 13 amino acids long. Germline lookup yields CDR1 SGHVS and CDR2 FQNEAQ. In the authors' workflow: ImmunoSEQ junction-only sequences lacked quality scores, so their filtering differed. The repertoire was sequenced with immunoSEQ multiplex PCR; TCRdb's copy has only in-frame clones and lacks some. The DNA was the basis for D and trimming; V, J and clone size are from that table. In the table there are around 2.1 million clones, 93% of which are singletons. The data originate from a study of shared clonotypes between healthy human individuals. Study-wide context: The study used three CD4 naive, three CD4 memory, two CD8 naive and one CD8 memory plate per donor.

CD45RO-negative cells were positively selected for CCR7, leaving out terminally differentiated effector memory CD45RA+ cells. Every donor was a Caucasian adult from Nashville, Tennessee. The sequence was collected from a man aged 18 to 29 in good health. Some clones in this sample may be carry-over from other donors' samples. The chain recombines TRBV7-8 with TRBJ1-4; D remains ambiguous. Source material: naive CD8+ T cells from PBMCs. DNA for the CDR3: TGTGCCAGCAGCTTACGGGGTAATGAAAAACTGTTTTTT. The encoded protein is CASSLRGNEKLFF.